This T cell receptor (beta chain) was sequenced in a study of blood T cell repertoires in COVID-19. Germline CDR1 is SEHNR and CDR2 is FQNEAQ (reference sequence). CDR3 size: 14 residues. V was trimmed by 3 bases and J by 0 bases, leaving 8 bases between them. Sequencing was performed with immunoSEQ multiplex PCR; in TCRdb, only in-frame clones are kept and a portion is missing. Of about 440,000 clones listed, 75% to 90% are singletons. The chain couples TRBV7-9 to TRBJ1-1, with D maybe TRBD1 (5 bases). This receptor was obtained from a woman aged 25 to 39 with acute or convalescent COVID-19. The sequencing input was peripheral blood. For the CDR3, the DNA is TGTGCCAGCAGCTTCGGGGGGATGAACACTGAAGCTTTCTTT. This sequence encodes CASSFGGMNTEAFF.